This TCR beta chain was identified during a study of T cell responses to AZD1222 COVID-19 vaccine. V gave up 4 bases and J gave up 5 bases; unmatched junction bases: 7. Germline CDR1 SGHTA, CDR2 FQGNSA. The CDR3 consists of 16 residues. Produced via immunoSEQ multiplex PCR; TCRdb's table is partial and in-frame only. The table includes roughly 120,000 clones, about 94% detected once. This sample comprised peripheral blood, obtained on day 0 of AZD1222 vaccination. The chain joins TRBV7-2 to TRBJ1-4; TRBD1 matches at 10 bases. The receptor was derived from an adult in good health. The CDR3 sequence: CASSSHRTGGNEKLFF. The CDR3 DNA reads as TGTGCCAGCAGCTCGCATAGGACAGGGGGAAATGAAAAACTGTTTTTT. Using reference TRBV7-2 and TRBJ1-4 for the parts outside the CDR3, the full variable domain is GAGVSQSPSNKVTEKGKDVELRCDPISGHTALYWYRQSLGQGLEFLIYFQGNSAPDKSGLPSDRFSAERTGGSVSTLTIQRTQQEDSAVYLCASSSHRTGGNEKLFFGSGTQLSVL.